This TCR beta chain was sequenced in a study of T cells in Graves' hyperthyroidism and ophthalmopathy. Study-wide findings and caveats: Classification by a 13 V-J model distinguished ophthalmopathy from stable hyperthyroidism. Ophthalmopathy got predicted by the model a median roughly 6.1 months before its onset.

This clonotype was detected many times. Its cognate antigen is unknown. TCR beta CDR3 regions were amplified from RNA. Primed by the HTBI set, a first-round RT-PCR was run on the TCR CDR3. TCRdb re-analysed the multiplex PCR reads in MiXCR, keeping a single row per CDR3 protein. The data contain roughly 350,000 distinct CDR3 sequences, 14% of them singletons. V dropped 5 bases and J dropped 4 bases, with 12 bases sitting between them. The length of the CDR3 is 13 residues. Germline V gene sequence: CDR1 LNHDA, CDR2 SQIVND (reference sequence). Ophthalmopathy in the patients scored at least 3 on Clinical Activity Score and at least 4 on NOSPECS grade, lasting under 3 months.

This receptor was obtained from a young woman with Graves' ophthalmopathy. The chain combines TRBV19 with TRBJ2-7; no reliable D call. Sequencing was carried out using blood. This CDR3 reads CASSPSIGYEQYF. As DNA, the CDR3 is TGTGCCAGTAGTCCATCTATCGGGTACGAGCAGTACTTC. The full variable domain, completed using reference TRBV19 and TRBJ2-7, is DGGITQSPKYLFRKEGQNVTLSCEQNLNHDAMYWYRQDPGQGLRLIYYSQIVNDFQKGDIAEGYSVSREKKESFPLTVTSAQKNPTAFYLCASSPSIGYEQYFGPGTRLTVT.